The next 20 T cell receptor beta chains were all read from a single sample in a study of blood T cell repertoires in COVID-19. This table comes from immunoSEQ multiplex PCR, and its TCRdb copy is limited to in-frame clones, with some not included. The sample carries under 150,000 clones, under 85% recorded once. The sample taken for sequencing was PBMCs or T cells enriched from blood (not recorded which). The receptors derive from a man younger than 45 who had recovered from COVID-19.

This clone was observed a single time. The chain carries TRBV7-9 and TRBJ2-3; D remains ambiguous. Germline V gene lookup returns CDR1 SEHNR and CDR2 FQNEAQ (reference sequence). This CDR3 is built from 11 residues. Trimming took off 4 bases at V and 8 bases at J, with 7 bases between the two ends. The CDR3 spells CASSSLGTQYF. CDR3 DNA sequence: TGTGCCAGCAGCTCCCTCGGTACGCAGTATTTT.

The count of this clone is one. CDR3: CASSLLGGANTEAFF. The CDR3 DNA follows: TGTGCCAGCAGTTTATTGGGGGGGGCGAACACTGAAGCTTTCTTT. The chain carries TRBV28 and TRBJ1-1; D might be TRBD1 (6 bases). V was cut by 1 base and J by 1 base, with 10 bases left in between. The CDR3 sequence is 15 residues long. Looked up from germline, CDR1 is MDHEN and CDR2 is SYDVKM.

The rearrangement links TRBV5-1 to TRBJ2-1; 7 positions match TRBD1. The junction had 11 bases not matched to a gene; V was cut back by 4 bases and J by 7 bases. The V gene's germline CDR1 is SGHRS and CDR2 YFSETQ. This CDR3 has 15 residues. The CDR3 sequence is CASSKWTGVYNEQFF. The DNA of the CDR3 is TGCGCCAGCAGCAAATGGACAGGTGTTTATAATGAGCAGTTCTTC.

V is TRBV10-3 and J is TRBJ2-1, with 11 bases matching TRBD2. Germline assignment: CDR1 ENHRY and CDR2 SYGVKD. Trimming took 0 bases from V and 1 from J; bases not matched to a gene: 2. The CDR3 length is 17 residues. Here the CDR3 DNA reads TGTGCCATCAGTGAGTCGTCTAGCGGGGGGTCCTACAATGAGCAGTTCTTC. Its translation is CAISESSSGGSYNEQFF.

The chain has TRBV11-3 and TRBJ2-4; 12 nucleotides line up with TRBD1. With V trimmed by 4 bases and J by 8 bases, 9 bases remained unmatched. Germline-derived CDR1 and CDR2 are SGHNT and YENEEA. This CDR3 contains 16 residues. The CDR3: CASSSGQGADHDIQYF. The CDR3 bases are TGTGCCAGCAGCTCGGGACAGGGGGCCGATCATGACATTCAGTACTTC.

This chain connects TRBV25-1 to TRBJ1-5, with 8 bases aligning to TRBD1. The CDR3 has 14 residues. V shed 2 bases and J 5 bases; nucleotides not matched to a gene: 2. CDR1 is MGHDK, CDR2 SYGVNS, per germline. CDR3 nucleotide sequence: TGTGCCAGCAGTGAAGGACAGGGAGATCAGCCCCAGCATTTT. Translating gives CASSEGQGDQPQHF.

V usage is TRBV7-9 and J usage is TRBJ2-1; TRBD1 aligns across 7 bases. In germline, CDR1 is SEHNR, CDR2 FQNEAQ (reference sequence). J was trimmed by 6 bases and V by 2 bases; bases with no gene match: 4. The CDR3 is 14 residues long. Written as DNA, the CDR3 is TGTGCCAGCAGCTTACTGACAGGGTTCAATGAGCAGTTCTTC. This translates into CASSLLTGFNEQFF.

This sequence joins TRBV5-5 and TRBJ1-2; 8 nucleotides match TRBD1. Trimming took 0 bases from V and 7 from J; bases not matched to a gene: 8. This CDR3 contains 15 residues. Germline CDR1 and CDR2: SGHKS and YYEKEE (reference sequence). CDR3 amino acids: CASSLGGDRSFGYTF. The CDR3 nucleotides read TGTGCCAGCAGCTTGGGCGGGGACAGGTCTTTTGGCTACACCTTC. Using reference TRBV5-5 and TRBJ1-2 for the parts outside the CDR3, the full variable domain is DAGVTQSPTHLIKTRGQQVTLRCSPISGHKSVSWYQQVLGQGPQFIFQYYEKEERGRGNFPDRFSARQFPNYSSELNVNALLLGDSALYLCASSLGGDRSFGYTFGSGTRLTVV.

The V and J genes are TRBV2 and TRBJ2-3; TRBD2 matches at 10 bases. V was clipped by 7 bases and J by 4 bases; unmatched bases: 8. Germline V gene sequence: CDR1 SNHLY, CDR2 FYNNEI. CDR3 length: 15 amino acids. The CDR3: CASTTIAGGADTQYF. For the CDR3, the DNA is TGTGCCAGCACCACCATAGCGGGGGGTGCAGATACGCAGTATTTT. Supplemented by reference TRBV2 and TRBJ2-3, the full variable domain reads EPEVTQTPSHQVTQMGQEVILRCVPISNHLYFYWYRQILGQKVEFLVSFYNNEISEKSEIFDDQFSVERPDGSNFTLKIRSTKLEDSAMYFCASTTIAGGADTQYFGPGTRLTVL.

This clone was seen just once. The CDR3 region has the DNA TGCAGCGTTGCTCTTTTGAACACTGAAGCTTTCTTT. Translated: CSVALLNTEAFF. The chain joins TRBV29-1 to TRBJ1-1; D uncertain. This CDR3 spans 12 amino acids. Germline V gene sequence: CDR1 SQVTM, CDR2 ANQGSEA. Trimming removed 4 bases from V and 0 bases from J, with 6 bases in between.

In this sample, this clone turned up once. The chain carries TRBV19 and TRBJ1-1, with D tentatively TRBD1 (6 bases). Germline loops: CDR1 LNHDA, CDR2 SQIVND (reference sequence). The CDR3 has 11 amino acids. V lost 7 bases to trimming and J lost 7 bases, with 10 bases between them. In DNA form, the CDR3 reads TGTGCCAGTAATGACAGGATTGAAGCTTTCTTT. The encoded protein is CASNDRIEAFF.

This clone turned up a few times. This rearrangement joins TRBV7-6 to TRBJ1-1; 7 bases are a match to TRBD1. Trimming removed 5 bases from V and 6 bases from J; junction bases left unmatched: 6. Per the germline V gene, CDR1 is SGHVS and CDR2 is FNYEAQ. This CDR3 is built from 13 residues. CDR3 amino acids: CASSPHQGAEAFF. The CDR3 nucleotides are TGTGCCAGCAGCCCCCATCAGGGGGCTGAAGCTTTCTTT.

This rearrangement joins TRBV7-9 to TRBJ1-1; TRBD1 is a possible D gene (6 bases). Trimming removed 8 bases from V and 3 bases from J, with 13 bases in between. CDR1 and CDR2 from the germline V gene are SEHNR and FQNEAQ (reference sequence). The CDR3 extends over 13 amino acids. The DNA for the CDR3 is TGTGCCAGCTCATGGGGGCCGGACACTGAAGCTTTCTTT. Protein sequence: CASSWGPDTEAFF.

The sample holds a few counts of this clone. This chain links TRBV6-5 with TRBJ2-2; 10 bases match TRBD2. There are 15 residues in the CDR3. V lost 2 bases and J lost 3; bases outside the gene matches: 0. Germline CDR1 is MNHEY and CDR2 is SVGAGI. The CDR3 sequence is CASSYGTSDTGELFF. Written as DNA, the CDR3 is TGTGCCAGCAGTTACGGGACTAGCGACACCGGGGAGCTGTTTTTT.

The CDR3 sequence is CASSLFEDQPQHF. CDR3 nucleotide sequence: TGTGCCAGCAGTTTGTTTGAGGATCAGCCCCAGCATTTT. The chain is built from TRBV12-3 or TRBV12-4 and TRBJ1-5; no definite D call. The CDR3 contains 13 residues. V lost 3 bases and J 5 bases, leaving 8 bases between the germline ends.

There are a few counts of this clone. The V gene is TRBV5-5, the J gene TRBJ1-5; TRBD1 might be the D (5 bases). Germline V CDR1 and CDR2: SGHKS, YYEKEE (reference sequence). V was pared by 4 bases and J by 0 bases, with 17 bases between. The CDR3 runs to 17 residues. The CDR3 region is CASSPGETPFSNQPQHF. CDR3 nucleotide sequence: TGTGCCAGCAGCCCGGGGGAGACACCTTTTAGCAATCAGCCCCAGCATTTT.

The CDR3 DNA sequence: TGTGCCAGCAGCTCACAGGGGGGTGGGTCACCCCTCCACTTT. Translation gives CASSSQGGGSPLHF. The chain joins TRBV11-2 to TRBJ1-6, with 8 bases identical to TRBD1. Germline V gene sequence: CDR1 SGHAT, CDR2 FQNNGV. Unmatched junction bases numbered 6, after V lost 4 bases and J lost 10 bases. The CDR3 covers 14 residues.

This clone was counted once. The chain employs TRBV19 and TRBJ2-3; the match to TRBD2 covers 14 bases. The germline V gene encodes CDR1 LNHDA and CDR2 SQIVND (reference sequence). The V segment lost 6 bases and the J segment 5 bases; nucleotides outside the gene matches: 10. The CDR3 length is 17 residues. The CDR3 region is CASRPQGLAGEGDTQYF. Written as DNA, the CDR3 is TGTGCCAGTAGACCCCAGGGACTAGCGGGAGAGGGAGATACGCAGTATTTT.

The V call is TRBV6-5, the J call TRBJ1-5; the match to TRBD1 covers 9 bases. V shed 7 bases, J shed 5 bases, and the junction held 6 bases outside the gene matches. The germline gives CDR1 MNHEY, CDR2 SVGAGI. The CDR3 is made up of 14 amino acids. CDR3: CASKIRQGDQPQHF. For the CDR3, the DNA is TGTGCCAGCAAAATTAGACAGGGGGATCAGCCCCAGCATTTT.

This chain uses TRBV7-3 with TRBJ2-2; D perhaps matches TRBD2 (5 bases). The CDR3 has 14 residues. V lost 5 bases, J lost 3 bases, and 10 bases lay in between. The V gene's germline CDR1 is SGHTA and CDR2 FQGTGA. DNA of the CDR3: TGTGCCAGCAGCCCCGAGCGGTACACCGGGGAGCTGTTTTTT. It yields the protein CASSPERYTGELFF.